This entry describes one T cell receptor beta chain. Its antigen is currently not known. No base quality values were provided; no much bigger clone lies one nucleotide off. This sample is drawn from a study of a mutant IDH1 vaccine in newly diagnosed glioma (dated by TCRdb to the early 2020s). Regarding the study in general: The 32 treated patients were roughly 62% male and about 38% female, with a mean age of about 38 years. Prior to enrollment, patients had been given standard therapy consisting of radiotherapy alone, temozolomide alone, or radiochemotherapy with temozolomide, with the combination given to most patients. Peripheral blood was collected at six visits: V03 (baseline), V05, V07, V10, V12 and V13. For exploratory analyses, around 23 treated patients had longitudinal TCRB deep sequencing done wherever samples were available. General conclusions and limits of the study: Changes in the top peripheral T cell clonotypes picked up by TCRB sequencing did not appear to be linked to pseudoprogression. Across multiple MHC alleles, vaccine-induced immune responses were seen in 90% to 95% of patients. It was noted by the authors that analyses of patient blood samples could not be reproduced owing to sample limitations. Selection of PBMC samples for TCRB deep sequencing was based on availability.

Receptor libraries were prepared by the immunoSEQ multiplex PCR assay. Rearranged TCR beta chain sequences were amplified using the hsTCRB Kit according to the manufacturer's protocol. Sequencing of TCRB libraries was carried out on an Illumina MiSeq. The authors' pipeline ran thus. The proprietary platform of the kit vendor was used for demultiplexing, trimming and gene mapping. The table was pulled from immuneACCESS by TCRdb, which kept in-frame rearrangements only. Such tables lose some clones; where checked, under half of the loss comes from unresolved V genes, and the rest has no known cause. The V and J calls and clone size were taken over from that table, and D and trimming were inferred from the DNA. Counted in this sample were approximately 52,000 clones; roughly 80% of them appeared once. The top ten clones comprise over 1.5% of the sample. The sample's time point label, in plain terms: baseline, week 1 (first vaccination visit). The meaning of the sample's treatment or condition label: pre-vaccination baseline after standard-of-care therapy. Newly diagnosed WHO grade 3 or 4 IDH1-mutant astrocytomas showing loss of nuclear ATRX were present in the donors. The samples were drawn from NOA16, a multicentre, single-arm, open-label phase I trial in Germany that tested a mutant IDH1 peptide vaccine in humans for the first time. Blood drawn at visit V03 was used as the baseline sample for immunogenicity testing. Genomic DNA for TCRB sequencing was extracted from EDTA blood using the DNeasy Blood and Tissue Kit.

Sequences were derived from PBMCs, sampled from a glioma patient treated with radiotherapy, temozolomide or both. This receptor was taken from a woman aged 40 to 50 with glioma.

The DNA reads TGTGCCAGCAGCTTCCGGGACAGTTATCAGCCCCAGCATTTT. It specifies CASSFRDSYQPQHF. This chain joins TRBV7-2 to TRBJ1-5; 7 nucleotides in the junction match TRBD1. From the cysteine through the phenylalanine, the CDR3 covers 14 amino acids. The kept DNA is CDR3 alone, 42 bases in frame from the first base. According to the germline V gene, CDR1 reads SGHTA and CDR2 reads FQGNSA. V is cut back by 3 bases and J by 5 bases, with 4 bases in the junction unmatched.